This T cell receptor (beta chain) was recovered during a study of identifying expanded T cells in peripheral blood. The CDR3 covers 14 residues. Trimming took off 8 bases at V and 2 bases at J, with 14 bases between the two ends. Germline V gene lookup returns CDR1 SNHLY and CDR2 FYNNEI. Notes on the study in general: Across healthy donors, higher total template counts meant significantly greater approximately two-week count variance.

Some clones are missing from TCRdb's copy, which holds only in-frame ones; the method was immunoSEQ multiplex PCR. The table records about 85,000 clones, 75% to 90% of them present only once. A note on this clone: What it binds is unknown.

The receptor's source is a person aged 18 to 70 in good health. The material sequenced was blood. This chain connects TRBV2 to TRBJ2-3; possible D gene TRBD1, 5 bases. In nucleotides, the CDR3 is TGTGCCAGCGGCATGGGGCGAGCCACAGATACGCAGTATTTT. As protein: CASGMGRATDTQYF.